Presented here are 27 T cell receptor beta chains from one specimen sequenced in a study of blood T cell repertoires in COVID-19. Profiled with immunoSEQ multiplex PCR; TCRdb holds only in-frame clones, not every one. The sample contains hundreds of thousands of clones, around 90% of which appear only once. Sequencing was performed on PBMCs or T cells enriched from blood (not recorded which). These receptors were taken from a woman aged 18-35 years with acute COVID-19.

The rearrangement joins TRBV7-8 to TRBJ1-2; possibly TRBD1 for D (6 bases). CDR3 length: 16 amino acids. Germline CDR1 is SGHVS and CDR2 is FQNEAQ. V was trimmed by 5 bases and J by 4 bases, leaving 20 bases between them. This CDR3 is CASSPTSGGFGYGYTF. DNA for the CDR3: TGTGCCAGCAGCCCCACCTCGGGGGGCTTCGGCTATGGCTACACCTTC.

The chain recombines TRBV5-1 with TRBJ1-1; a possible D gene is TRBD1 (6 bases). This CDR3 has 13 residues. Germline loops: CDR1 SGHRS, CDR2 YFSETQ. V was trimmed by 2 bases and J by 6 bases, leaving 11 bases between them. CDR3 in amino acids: CASSLRQASEAFF. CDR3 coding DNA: TGCGCCAGCAGCTTAAGACAGGCATCTGAAGCTTTCTTT.

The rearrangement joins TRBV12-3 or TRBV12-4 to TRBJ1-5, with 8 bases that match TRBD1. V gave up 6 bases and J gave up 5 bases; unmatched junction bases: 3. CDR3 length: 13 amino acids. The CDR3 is CASSDRGDQPQHF. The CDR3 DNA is TGTGCCAGCAGCGACAGGGGTGATCAGCCCCAGCATTTT.

The CDR3 coding sequence is TGTGCCAGCAGCCGCCGGGACACAAACACCGGGGAGCTGTTTTTT. This codes for CASSRRDTNTGELFF. This chain uses TRBV2 with TRBJ2-2; the D gene is possibly TRBD1 (6 bases). V was cut by 6 bases and J by 2 bases, with 13 bases left in between. CDR3 size: 15 residues. Germline values: CDR1 SNHLY, CDR2 FYNNEI.

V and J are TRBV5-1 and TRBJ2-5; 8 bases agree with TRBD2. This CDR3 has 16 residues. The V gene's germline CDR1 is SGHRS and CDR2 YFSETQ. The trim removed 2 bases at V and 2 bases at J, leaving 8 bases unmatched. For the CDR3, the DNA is TGCGCCAGCAGCTTTAGACTAGCGAACCATCAAGAGACCCAGTACTTC. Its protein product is CASSFRLANHQETQYF. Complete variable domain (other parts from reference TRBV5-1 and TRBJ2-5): KAGVTQTPRYLIKTRGQQVTLSCSPISGHRSVSWYQQTPGQGLQFLFEYFSETQRNKGNFPGRFSGRQFSNSRSEMNVSTLELGDSALYLCASSFRLANHQETQYFGPGTRLLVL.

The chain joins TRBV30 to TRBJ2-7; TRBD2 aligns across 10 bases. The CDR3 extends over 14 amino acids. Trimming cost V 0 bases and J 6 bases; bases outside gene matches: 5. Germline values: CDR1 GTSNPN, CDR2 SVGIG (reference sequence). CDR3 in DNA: TGTGCCTGGAGTGTAACACTAGCGGGATCCGAGCAGTACTTC. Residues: CAWSVTLAGSEQYF. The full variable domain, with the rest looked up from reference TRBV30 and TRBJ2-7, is SQTIHQWPATLVQPVGSPLSLECTVEGTSNPNLYWYRQAAGRGLQLLFYSVGIGQISSEVPQNLSASRPQDRQFILSSKKLLLSDSGFYLCAWSVTLAGSEQYFGPGTRLTVT.

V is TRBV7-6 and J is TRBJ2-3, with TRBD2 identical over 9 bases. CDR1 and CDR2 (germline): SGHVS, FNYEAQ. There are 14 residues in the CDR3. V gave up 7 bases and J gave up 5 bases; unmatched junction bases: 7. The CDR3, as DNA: TGTGCCAGCACTTCGGGACTAGCAAGAGATACGCAGTATTTT. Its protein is CASTSGLARDTQYF.

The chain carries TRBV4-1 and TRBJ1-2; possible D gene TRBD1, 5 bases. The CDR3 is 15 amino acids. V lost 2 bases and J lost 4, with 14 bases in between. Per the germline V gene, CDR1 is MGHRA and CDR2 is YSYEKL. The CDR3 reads CASSQPREGIYGYTF. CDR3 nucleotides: TGCGCCAGCAGCCAACCCAGGGAGGGCATCTATGGCTACACCTTC.

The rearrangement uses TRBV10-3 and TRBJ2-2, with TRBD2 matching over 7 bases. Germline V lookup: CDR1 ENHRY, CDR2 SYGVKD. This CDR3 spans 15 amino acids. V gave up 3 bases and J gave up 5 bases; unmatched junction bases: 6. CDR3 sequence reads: CAISDVSGKTGELFF. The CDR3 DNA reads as TGTGCCATCAGTGACGTGAGCGGGAAGACCGGGGAGCTGTTTTTT.

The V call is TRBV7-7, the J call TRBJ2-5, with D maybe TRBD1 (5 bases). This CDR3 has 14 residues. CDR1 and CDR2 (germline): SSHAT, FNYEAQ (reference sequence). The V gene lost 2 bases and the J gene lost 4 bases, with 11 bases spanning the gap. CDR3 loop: CASSLSGLGETQYF. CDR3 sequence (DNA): TGTGCCAGCAGCTTATCAGGGTTGGGAGAGACCCAGTACTTC.

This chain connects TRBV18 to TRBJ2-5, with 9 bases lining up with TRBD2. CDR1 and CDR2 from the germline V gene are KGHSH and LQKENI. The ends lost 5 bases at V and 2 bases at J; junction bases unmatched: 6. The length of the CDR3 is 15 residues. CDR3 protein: CASSGSGRPQETQYF. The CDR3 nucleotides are TGTGCCAGCTCAGGTAGCGGGAGACCTCAAGAGACCCAGTACTTC. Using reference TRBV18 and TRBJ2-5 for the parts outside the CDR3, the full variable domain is NAGVMQNPRHLVRRRGQEARLRCSPMKGHSHVYWYRQLPEEGLKFMVYLQKENIIDESGMPKERFSAEFPKEGPSILRIQQVVRGDSAAYFCASSGSGRPQETQYFGPGTRLLVL.

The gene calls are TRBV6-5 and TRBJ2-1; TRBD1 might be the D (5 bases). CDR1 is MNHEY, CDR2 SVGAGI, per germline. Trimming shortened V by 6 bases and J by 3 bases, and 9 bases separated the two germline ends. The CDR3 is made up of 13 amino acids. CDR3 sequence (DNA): TGTGCCAGCAGCTCCGACAGCTACAATGAGCAGTTCTTC. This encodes CASSSDSYNEQFF.

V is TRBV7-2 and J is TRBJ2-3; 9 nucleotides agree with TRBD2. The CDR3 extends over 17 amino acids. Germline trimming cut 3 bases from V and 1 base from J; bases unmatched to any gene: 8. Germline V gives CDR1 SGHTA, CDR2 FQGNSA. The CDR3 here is CASSFSGTSLRTDTQYF. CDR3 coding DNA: TGTGCCAGCAGCTTTTCCGGGACTAGCCTACGCACAGATACGCAGTATTTT.

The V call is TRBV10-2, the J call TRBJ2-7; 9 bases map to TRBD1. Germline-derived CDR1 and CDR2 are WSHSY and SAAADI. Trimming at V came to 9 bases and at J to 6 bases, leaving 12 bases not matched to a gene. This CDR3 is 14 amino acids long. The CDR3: CASSPGQGRREQYF. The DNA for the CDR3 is TGCGCCAGTTCCCCGGGACAGGGTCGGCGCGAGCAGTACTTC.

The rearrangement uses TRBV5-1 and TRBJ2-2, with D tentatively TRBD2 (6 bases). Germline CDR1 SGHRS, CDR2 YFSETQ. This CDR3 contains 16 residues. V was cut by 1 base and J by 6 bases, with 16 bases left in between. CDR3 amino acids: CASSLTRGIDAGELFF. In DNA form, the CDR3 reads TGCGCCAGCAGCTTGACACGGGGGATAGACGCCGGGGAGCTGTTTTTT.

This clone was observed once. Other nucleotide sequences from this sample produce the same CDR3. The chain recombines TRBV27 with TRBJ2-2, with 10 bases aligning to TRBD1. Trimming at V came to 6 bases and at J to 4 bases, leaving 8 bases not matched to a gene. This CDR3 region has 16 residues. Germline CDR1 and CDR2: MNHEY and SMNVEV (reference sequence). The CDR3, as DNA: TGTGCCAGCAGGGGGGGGGACAGGGGCCTCACCGGGGAGCTGTTTTTT. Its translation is CASRGGDRGLTGELFF.

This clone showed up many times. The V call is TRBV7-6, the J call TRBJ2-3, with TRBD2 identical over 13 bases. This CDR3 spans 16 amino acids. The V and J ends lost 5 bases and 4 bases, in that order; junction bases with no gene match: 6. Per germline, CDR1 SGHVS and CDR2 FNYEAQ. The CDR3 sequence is CASSAQLAGGADTQYF. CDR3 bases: TGTGCCAGCAGCGCTCAACTAGCGGGAGGGGCAGATACGCAGTATTTT.

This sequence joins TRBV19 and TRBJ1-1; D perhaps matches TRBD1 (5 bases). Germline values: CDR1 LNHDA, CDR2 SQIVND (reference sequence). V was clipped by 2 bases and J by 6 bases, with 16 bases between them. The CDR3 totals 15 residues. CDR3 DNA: TGTGCCAGTAGTATACTGGAGGGGTGGAAGCCTGAAGCTTTCTTT. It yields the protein CASSILEGWKPEAFF. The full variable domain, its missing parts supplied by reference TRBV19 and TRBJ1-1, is DGGITQSPKYLFRKEGQNVTLSCEQNLNHDAMYWYRQDPGQGLRLIYYSQIVNDFQKGDIAEGYSVSREKKESFPLTVTSAQKNPTAFYLCASSILEGWKPEAFFGQGTRLTVV.

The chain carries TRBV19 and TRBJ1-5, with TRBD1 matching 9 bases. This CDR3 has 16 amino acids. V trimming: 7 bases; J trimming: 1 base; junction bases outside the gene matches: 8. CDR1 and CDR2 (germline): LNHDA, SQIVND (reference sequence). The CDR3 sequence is CASKRQGGASNQPQHF. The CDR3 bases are TGTGCCAGTAAGAGACAGGGGGGGGCCAGCAATCAGCCCCAGCATTTT. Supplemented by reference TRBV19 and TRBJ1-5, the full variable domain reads DGGITQSPKYLFRKEGQNVTLSCEQNLNHDAMYWYRQDPGQGLRLIYYSQIVNDFQKGDIAEGYSVSREKKESFPLTVTSAQKNPTAFYLCASKRQGGASNQPQHFGDGTRLSIL.

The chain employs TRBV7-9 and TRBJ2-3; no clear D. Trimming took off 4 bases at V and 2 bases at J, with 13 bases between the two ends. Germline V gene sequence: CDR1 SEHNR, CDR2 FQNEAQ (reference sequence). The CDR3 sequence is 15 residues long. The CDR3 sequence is CASSSGSVLTDTQYF. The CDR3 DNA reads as TGTGCCAGCAGCTCCGGGTCCGTCCTCACAGATACGCAGTATTTT.

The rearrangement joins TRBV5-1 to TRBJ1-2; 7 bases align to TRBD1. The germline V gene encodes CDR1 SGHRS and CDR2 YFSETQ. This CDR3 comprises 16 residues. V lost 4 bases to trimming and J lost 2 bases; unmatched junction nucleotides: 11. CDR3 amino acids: CASSVAGGPVNYGYTF. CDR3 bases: TGCGCCAGCAGCGTTGCAGGGGGACCGGTAAACTATGGCTACACCTTC.

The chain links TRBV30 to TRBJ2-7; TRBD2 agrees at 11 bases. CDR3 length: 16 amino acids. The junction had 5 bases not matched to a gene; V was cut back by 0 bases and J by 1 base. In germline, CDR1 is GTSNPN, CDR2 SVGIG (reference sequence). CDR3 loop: CAWSVLAGAGSYEQYF. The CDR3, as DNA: TGTGCCTGGAGTGTACTAGCGGGAGCCGGATCCTACGAGCAGTACTTC.

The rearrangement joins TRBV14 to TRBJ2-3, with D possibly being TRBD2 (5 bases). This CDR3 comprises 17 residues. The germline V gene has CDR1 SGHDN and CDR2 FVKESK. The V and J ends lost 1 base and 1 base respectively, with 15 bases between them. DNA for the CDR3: TGTGCCAGCAGCCAAGTCAACCTTACAGCGGGCACAGATACGCAGTATTTT. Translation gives CASSQVNLTAGTDTQYF. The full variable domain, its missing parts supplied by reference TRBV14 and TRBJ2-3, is EAGVTQFPSHSVIEKGQTVTLRCDPISGHDNLYWYRRVMGKEIKFLLHFVKESKQDESGMPNNRFLAERTGGTYSTLKVQPAELEDSGVYFCASSQVNLTAGTDTQYFGPGTRLTVL.

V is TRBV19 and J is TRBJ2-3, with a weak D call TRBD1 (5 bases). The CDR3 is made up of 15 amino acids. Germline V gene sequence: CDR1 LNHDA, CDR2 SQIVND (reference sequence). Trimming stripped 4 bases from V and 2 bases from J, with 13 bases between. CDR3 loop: CASSTGMAYTDTQYF. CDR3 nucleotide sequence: TGTGCCAGTAGTACAGGGATGGCGTACACAGATACGCAGTATTTT.

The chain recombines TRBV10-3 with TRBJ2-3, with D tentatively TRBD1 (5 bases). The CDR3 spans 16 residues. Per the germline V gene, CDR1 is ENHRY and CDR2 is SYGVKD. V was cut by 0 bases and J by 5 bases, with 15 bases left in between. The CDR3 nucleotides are TGTGCCATCAGTGAGTCGAAGGTAGGGGCCGGAGATACGCAGTATTTT. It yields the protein CAISESKVGAGDTQYF.

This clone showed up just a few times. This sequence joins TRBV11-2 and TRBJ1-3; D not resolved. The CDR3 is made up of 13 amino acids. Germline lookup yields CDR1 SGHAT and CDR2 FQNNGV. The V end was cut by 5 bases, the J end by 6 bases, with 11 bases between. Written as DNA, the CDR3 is TGTGCCAGCAGCCCCCAGCGGGTAAACACCATATATTTT. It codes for CASSPQRVNTIYF.

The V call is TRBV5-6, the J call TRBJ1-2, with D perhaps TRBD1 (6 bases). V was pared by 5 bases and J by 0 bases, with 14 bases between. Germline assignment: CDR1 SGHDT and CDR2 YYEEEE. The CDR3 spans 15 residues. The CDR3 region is CASRQTGTANYGYTF. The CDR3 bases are TGTGCCAGCAGACAGACAGGTACAGCTAACTATGGCTACACCTTC.